The sequence of this TCR beta chain was determined in a study of T-cell reconstitution after alpha-beta-depleted transplantation in children. This clonotype showed up many times. CDR3 size: 14 residues. CDR1 is SNHLY, CDR2 FYNNEI, per germline. The J segment lost 4 bases and the V segment lost 1 base, leaving 4 bases of the junction unmatched. A library of TCRbeta sequences, prepared with unique molecular identifiers, was generated. TCRdb analysed the PCR reads with MiXCR anew, one entry per CDR3 protein. The data contain about 97,000 distinct CDR3 sequences, around 5.9% of them seen just once; the ten biggest clones take up roughly 5.5%.

This specimen was PBMCs, mostly from graft donor cells, taken 60 days after TCRalphabeta/CD19-depleted stem cell transplant. The chain joins TRBV2 to TRBJ2-7, with 7 bases lining up with TRBD2. The receptor's source is a female patient aged 2-15 years who had a stem cell transplant for Fanconi anemia, so the T cells may come from the graft donor. The CDR3 reads CASSEDRAGYEQYF. The CDR3 DNA follows: TGTGCCAGCAGTGAAGATCGAGCGGGGTACGAGCAGTACTTC.